These 26 T cell receptor beta chains were all obtained from the same sample, sequenced in a study of OX40 agonist ivuxolimab in advanced cancers. The repertoire was sequenced with immunoSEQ multiplex PCR; TCRdb's copy has only in-frame clones and lacks some. This table holds roughly 91,000 clones, approximately 90% found once. The sequenced sample was CD4+ or CD8+ T cells sorted from blood, obtained in a trial of the OX40 agonist ivuxolimab. These receptors were taken from an adult with an advanced solid tumor such as melanoma, head and neck, liver or kidney cancer.

V and J are TRBV9 and TRBJ2-3; 9 bases map to TRBD2. Germline V gene sequence: CDR1 SGDLS, CDR2 YYNGEE. The V and J ends lost 0 bases and 0 bases, in that order; junction bases with no gene match: 2. The CDR3 runs to 16 residues. In DNA, the CDR3 is TGTGCCAGCAGCGTAGGCGGGGGGGTAAGCACAGATACGCAGTATTTT. Its protein product is CASSVGGGVSTDTQYF. The full variable domain, completed using reference TRBV9 and TRBJ2-3, is DSGVTQTPKHLITATGQRVTLRCSPRSGDLSVYWYQQSLDQGLQFLIQYYNGEERAKGNILERFSAQQFPDLHSELNLSSLELGDSALYFCASSVGGGVSTDTQYFGPGTRLTVL.

Remarks on this clone: Other DNA variants within this sample encode the same CDR3. The DNA for the CDR3 is TGTGCCAGCAGCTGGGGACAGGGCCTCTACGAGCAGTACTTC. Translation: CASSWGQGLYEQYF. The V call is TRBV7-2, the J call TRBJ2-7; 9 bases are shared with TRBD1. The junction had 4 bases not matched to a gene; V was cut back by 4 bases and J by 3 bases. In germline, CDR1 is SGHTA, CDR2 FQGNSA. This CDR3 is 14 amino acids long. Complete variable domain (other parts from reference TRBV7-2 and TRBJ2-7): GAGVSQSPSNKVTEKGKDVELRCDPISGHTALYWYRQSLGQGLEFLIYFQGNSAPDKSGLPSDRFSAERTGGSVSTLTIQRTQQEDSAVYLCASSWGQGLYEQYFGPGTRLTVT.

This clone was observed a handful of times. The chain has TRBV18 and TRBJ2-1, with D maybe TRBD1 (6 bases). Trimming took 5 bases from V and 5 from J, leaving 10 bases between them. The CDR3 totals 13 residues. Germline-derived CDR1 and CDR2 are KGHSH and LQKENI. This CDR3 reads CASSSRDNNEQFF. CDR3 nucleotide sequence: TGTGCCAGCTCATCAAGGGACAACAATGAGCAGTTCTTC.

The V gene is TRBV30, the J gene TRBJ2-3; 7 bases fit TRBD2. CDR3 length equals 15 residues. V was pared by 7 bases and J by 4 bases, with 14 bases of the junction left unmatched. CDR1 is GTSNPN and CDR2 is SVGIG in the germline V gene (reference sequence). The CDR3 here is CASTRGVRGADTQYF. In nucleotides, the CDR3 is TGTGCCTCGACACGGGGGGTTCGTGGGGCAGATACGCAGTATTTT. Full variable domain (missing parts from reference TRBV30 and TRBJ2-3): SQTIHQWPATLVQPVGSPLSLECTVEGTSNPNLYWYRQAAGRGLQLLFYSVGIGQISSEVPQNLSASRPQDRQFILSSKKLLLSDSGFYLCASTRGVRGADTQYFGPGTRLTVL.

V and J are TRBV9 and TRBJ2-7; 10 bases line up with TRBD2. Trimming cost V 2 bases and J 0 bases; bases outside gene matches: 2. CDR1 SGDLS and CDR2 YYNGEE come from the germline V gene. This CDR3 comprises 15 residues. Here the CDR3 reads CASSVSGGSSYEQYF. The CDR3 region has the DNA TGTGCCAGCAGCGTTAGCGGGGGGTCCTCCTACGAGCAGTACTTC. The variable domain in full, completed from reference TRBV9 and TRBJ2-7, reads DSGVTQTPKHLITATGQRVTLRCSPRSGDLSVYWYQQSLDQGLQFLIQYYNGEERAKGNILERFSAQQFPDLHSELNLSSLELGDSALYFCASSVSGGSSYEQYFGPGTRLTVT.

J is TRBJ1-1 and V is TRBV7-9; 11 bases are shared with TRBD1. The trim removed 3 bases at V and 3 bases at J, leaving 6 bases unmatched. This CDR3 has 16 residues. Germline CDR1 and CDR2: SEHNR and FQNEAQ (reference sequence). DNA for the CDR3: TGTGCCAGCAGCTTGGGACAGGGGGAACTAGACACTGAAGCTTTCTTT. Encoded protein: CASSLGQGELDTEAFF.

This chain links TRBV15 with TRBJ2-7; D is perhaps TRBD1 (5 bases). Germline V gene sequence: CDR1 LNHNV, CDR2 YYDKDF (reference sequence). The CDR3 covers 14 residues. Deletions cut 1 base from V and 2 bases from J, with 9 bases between. Here the CDR3 DNA reads TGTGCCACCAGCAGAGGAGGACACACCTACGAGCAGTACTTC. Translated: CATSRGGHTYEQYF.

This chain connects TRBV27 to TRBJ2-7; D is unresolved. Germline CDR1 and CDR2: MNHEY and SMNVEV (reference sequence). This CDR3 comprises 12 residues. With 6 bases removed from V and 2 bases from J, the gap between germline ends came to 8 bases. CDR3 DNA: TGTGCCAGCAGGGCCAGGCCCTACGAGCAGTACTTC. This gives the protein CASRARPYEQYF.

The chain joins TRBV4-3 to TRBJ2-3, with 9 bases aligning to TRBD1. Looked up from germline, CDR1 is LGHNA and CDR2 is YSLEER. The trim removed 3 bases at V and 3 bases at J, leaving 4 bases unmatched. The CDR3 consists of 15 residues. CDR3 loop: CASSHTGTGTDTQYF. In DNA form, the CDR3 reads TGCGCCAGCAGCCATACCGGGACAGGGACAGATACGCAGTATTTT.

The chain is built from TRBV4-1 and TRBJ2-3; D could derive from TRBD1 or TRBD2 (6 bases each). The CDR3 loop spans 18 amino acids. CDR1 and CDR2 (germline): MGHRA, YSYEKL. Trimming removed 0 bases at V and 1 base at J, with 17 bases between. The CDR3 sequence: CASSQDLRGHLGTDTQYF. Here the CDR3 DNA reads TGCGCCAGCAGCCAAGATCTCCGGGGGCATCTCGGCACAGATACGCAGTATTTT.

The rearrangement joins TRBV7-2 to TRBJ2-3; 7 bases align to TRBD2. Germline values: CDR1 SGHTA, CDR2 FQGNSA. This CDR3 spans 15 amino acids. V lost 1 base and J lost 6; bases outside the gene matches: 7. The CDR3 loop reads CASSLVTGGLDTQYF. In DNA form, the CDR3 reads TGTGCCAGCAGCTTAGTTACGGGGGGATTGGATACGCAGTATTTT.

V and J are TRBV7-9 and TRBJ2-3, with D possibly called TRBD1 or TRBD2 (6 bases each). This CDR3 is built from 15 residues. Germline-derived CDR1 and CDR2 are SEHNR and FQNEAQ (reference sequence). The V end was cut by 5 bases, the J end by 1 base, with 13 bases between. In nucleotides, the CDR3 is TGTGCCAGCAGCCTGGGGGGCGGGGGCACAGATACGCAGTATTTT. Translated: CASSLGGGGTDTQYF.

The rearrangement links TRBV4-1 to TRBJ2-5; the D call may be TRBD1 or TRBD2 (5 bases each). With 1 base removed from V and 5 bases from J, the gap between germline ends came to 14 bases. From germline, CDR1 is MGHRA and CDR2 YSYEKL. The CDR3 is 15 residues long. CDR3 nucleotide sequence: TGCGCCAGCAGCCAAGTGGGGACGGGCGGGGAGACCCAGTACTTC. It specifies CASSQVGTGGETQYF.

This chain uses TRBV14 with TRBJ1-2, with D tentatively TRBD1 (5 bases). This CDR3 is built from 13 residues. The germline V and J ends were trimmed by 6 bases and 6 bases, with 14 bases remaining between them. Germline CDR1 is SGHDN and CDR2 is FVKESK. CDR3 amino acids: CASSTRGTDGYTF. CDR3 nucleotides: TGTGCCAGCAGTACGCGGGGCACCGATGGCTACACCTTC.

The chain is built from TRBV30 and TRBJ1-2; possible D gene TRBD1, 6 bases. V gave up 4 bases and J gave up 7 bases, with 10 bases separating them. There are 11 residues in the CDR3. Per germline, CDR1 GTSNPN and CDR2 SVGIG (reference sequence). CDR3 in amino acids: CAWNRAGGYTF. CDR3 DNA: TGTGCCTGGAACAGGGCTGGTGGCTACACCTTC.

A note on this clone: This CDR3 is also generated by other DNA sequences in the sample. This rearrangement joins TRBV7-2 to TRBJ2-1, with D possibly TRBD2 on 7 matching bases. The CDR3 is made up of 12 amino acids. V lost 5 bases and J lost 9, with 11 bases in between. Germline V gene data show CDR1 as SGHTA and CDR2 as FQGNSA. For the CDR3, the DNA is TGTGCCAGCAGCGGGGGGGGCAGTGAGCAGTTCTTC. It codes for CASSGGGSEQFF.

This clone has just one count. The genes are TRBV2 and TRBJ2-5; maybe TRBD2 (5 bases). V was pared by 2 bases and J by 1 base, with 11 bases between. This CDR3 is 15 amino acids long. Germline loops: CDR1 SNHLY, CDR2 FYNNEI. DNA for the CDR3: TGTGCCAGCAGTGAAACTCGGGGTTCCCAAGAGACCCAGTACTTC. Its translation is CASSETRGSQETQYF. The full variable domain, in which reference TRBV2 and TRBJ2-5 provide the parts outside the CDR3, is EPEVTQTPSHQVTQMGQEVILRCVPISNHLYFYWYRQILGQKVEFLVSFYNNEISEKSEIFDDQFSVERPDGSNFTLKIRSTKLEDSAMYFCASSETRGSQETQYFGPGTRLLVL.

CDR3 protein: CASSLGGLVDEQFF. The CDR3, as DNA: TGCGCCAGCAGCCTAGGGGGTTTAGTGGATGAGCAGTTCTTC. This rearrangement joins TRBV5-1 to TRBJ2-1; a weak D match, TRBD1 (6 bases). Germline values: CDR1 SGHRS, CDR2 YFSETQ. This CDR3 is 14 amino acids long. Trimming stripped 4 bases from V and 8 bases from J, with 16 bases between.

The rearrangement uses TRBV5-1 and TRBJ1-1; tentative D call: TRBD1 (5 bases). The CDR3 contains 14 residues. Germline V gene lookup returns CDR1 SGHRS and CDR2 YFSETQ. With 1 base removed from V and 1 base from J, the gap between germline ends came to 8 bases. Here the CDR3 DNA reads TGCGCCAGCAGCTTGTGGGGCTGGAACACTGAAGCTTTCTTT. Amino acids: CASSLWGWNTEAFF.

The chain employs TRBV6-5 and TRBJ1-2, with 11 bases that match TRBD1. CDR3 size: 14 residues. Germline CDR1 reads MNHEY; CDR2 reads SVGAGI. V gave up 4 bases and J gave up 4 bases; unmatched junction bases: 2. The CDR3 loop is CASSWDRGSYGYTF. The CDR3 coding sequence is TGTGCCAGCAGTTGGGACAGGGGGTCCTATGGCTACACCTTC.

V gene TRBV4-1 combines with J gene TRBJ2-1; D is perhaps TRBD2 (7 bases). Trimming took off 4 bases at V and 2 bases at J, with 15 bases between the two ends. The CDR3 contains 16 residues. Germline V gene lookup returns CDR1 MGHRA and CDR2 YSYEKL. DNA for the CDR3: TGCGCCAGCAGCCCAGGGAGGGGACATACCTACAATGAGCAGTTCTTC. It codes for CASSPGRGHTYNEQFF.

CDR3 protein: CASSLFGQTSTDTQYF. The CDR3 nucleotides read TGTGCCAGCAGCTTATTTGGGCAGACGAGCACAGATACGCAGTATTTT. This chain joins TRBV11-2 and TRBJ2-3, with D unresolved. CDR1 and CDR2 (germline): SGHAT, FQNNGV. CDR3 length: 16 amino acids. The V gene lost 2 bases and the J gene lost 0 bases, with 12 bases spanning the gap.

Notes on this clone: The junction departs from germline at one end; a sequencing error may be responsible. The genes are TRBV2 and TRBJ2-5, with a tentative D call TRBD1 (6 bases). The CDR3 has 14 residues. CDR1 SNHLY and CDR2 FYNNEI come from the germline V gene. CDR3 sequence (DNA): TGTGCCAGCCTCCCACAGGGCATAAGAGAGGCCCAGTACTTC. Translation: CASLPQGIREAQYF.

V gene TRBV9 combines with J gene TRBJ2-1, with 10 bases aligning to TRBD1. CDR3 length equals 16 residues. The J segment lost 3 bases and the V segment lost 3 bases, leaving 6 bases of the junction unmatched. Germline assignment: CDR1 SGDLS and CDR2 YYNGEE. The CDR3, as DNA: TGTGCCAGCAGCGAGAGGGGACAGGGGCTCTACAATGAGCAGTTCTTC. Its protein product is CASSERGQGLYNEQFF.

The chain joins TRBV19 to TRBJ2-3; D not resolved. CDR1 and CDR2 from the germline V gene are LNHDA and SQIVND (reference sequence). V was shortened by 6 bases and J by 8 bases, with 15 bases between the two germline ends. The CDR3 contains 13 residues. The CDR3 reads CASRDSTLGTQYF. In DNA, the CDR3 is TGTGCCAGTAGAGACTCCACCTTGGGTACGCAGTATTTT.

This clone was observed a few times. The rearrangement links TRBV2 to TRBJ2-7, with 10 bases that match TRBD2. J was trimmed by 4 bases and V by 8 bases; bases with no gene match: 2. Looked up from germline, CDR1 is SNHLY and CDR2 is FYNNEI. This CDR3 region has 12 residues. As DNA, the CDR3 is TGTGCCAGCGTAGCGGGGGGTTACGAGCAGTACTTC. This sequence encodes CASVAGGYEQYF.